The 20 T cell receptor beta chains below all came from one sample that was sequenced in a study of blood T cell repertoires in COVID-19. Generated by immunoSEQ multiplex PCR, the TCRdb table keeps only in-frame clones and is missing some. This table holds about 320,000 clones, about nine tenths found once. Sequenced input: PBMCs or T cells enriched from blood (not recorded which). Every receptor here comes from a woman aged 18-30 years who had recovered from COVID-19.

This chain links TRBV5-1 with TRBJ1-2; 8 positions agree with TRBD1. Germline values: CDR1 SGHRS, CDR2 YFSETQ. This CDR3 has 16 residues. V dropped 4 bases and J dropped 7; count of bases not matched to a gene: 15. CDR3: CASSPGQGALSSGYTF. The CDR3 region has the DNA TGCGCCAGCAGCCCCGGACAGGGCGCTCTATCTAGTGGCTACACCTTC. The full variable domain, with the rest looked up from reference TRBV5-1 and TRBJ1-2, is KAGVTQTPRYLIKTRGQQVTLSCSPISGHRSVSWYQQTPGQGLQFLFEYFSETQRNKGNFPGRFSGRQFSNSRSEMNVSTLELGDSALYLCASSPGQGALSSGYTFGSGTRLTVV.

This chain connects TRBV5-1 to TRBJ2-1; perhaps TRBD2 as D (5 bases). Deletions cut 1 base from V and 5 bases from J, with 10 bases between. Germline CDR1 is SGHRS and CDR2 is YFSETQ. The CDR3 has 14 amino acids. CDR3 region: CASSLWRGHNEQFF. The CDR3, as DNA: TGCGCCAGCAGCTTGTGGAGAGGGCACAATGAGCAGTTCTTC.

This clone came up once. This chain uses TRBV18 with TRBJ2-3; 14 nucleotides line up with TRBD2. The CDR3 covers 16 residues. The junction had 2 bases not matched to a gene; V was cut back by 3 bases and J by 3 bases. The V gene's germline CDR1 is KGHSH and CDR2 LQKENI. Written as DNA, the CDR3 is TGTGCCAGCTCACCGACTAGCGGGGGGGCAACAGATACGCAGTATTTT. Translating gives CASSPTSGGATDTQYF.

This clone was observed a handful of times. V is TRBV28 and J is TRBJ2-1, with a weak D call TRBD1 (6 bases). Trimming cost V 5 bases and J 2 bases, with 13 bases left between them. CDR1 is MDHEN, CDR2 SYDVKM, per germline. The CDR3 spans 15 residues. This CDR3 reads CASSNRDTAYNEQFF. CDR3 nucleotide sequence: TGTGCCAGCAGTAACAGGGACACGGCCTACAATGAGCAGTTCTTC.

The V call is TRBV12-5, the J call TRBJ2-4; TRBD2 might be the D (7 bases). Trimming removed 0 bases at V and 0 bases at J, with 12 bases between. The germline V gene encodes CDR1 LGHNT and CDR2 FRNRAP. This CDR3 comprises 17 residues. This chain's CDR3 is CASGLVGGLIAKNIQYF. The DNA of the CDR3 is TGTGCTAGTGGTTTGGTAGGGGGACTAATAGCCAAAAACATTCAGTACTTC.

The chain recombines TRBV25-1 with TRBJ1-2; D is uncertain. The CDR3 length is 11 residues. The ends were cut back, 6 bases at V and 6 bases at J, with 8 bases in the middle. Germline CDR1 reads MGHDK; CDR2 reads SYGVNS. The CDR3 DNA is TGTGCCAGCAGCCTGAGTGATGGCTACACCTTC. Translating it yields CASSLSDGYTF.

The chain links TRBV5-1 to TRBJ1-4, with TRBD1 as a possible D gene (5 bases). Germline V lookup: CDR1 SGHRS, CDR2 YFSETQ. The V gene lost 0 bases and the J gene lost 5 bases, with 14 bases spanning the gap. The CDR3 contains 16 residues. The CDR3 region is CASSLAGGTENEKLFF. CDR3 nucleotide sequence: TGCGCCAGCAGCTTGGCCGGCGGGACGGAGAATGAAAAACTGTTTTTT.

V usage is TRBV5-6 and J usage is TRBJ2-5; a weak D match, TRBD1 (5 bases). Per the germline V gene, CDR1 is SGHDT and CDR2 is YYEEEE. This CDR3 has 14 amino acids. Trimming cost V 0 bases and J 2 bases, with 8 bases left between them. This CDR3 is CASSLVQVQETQYF. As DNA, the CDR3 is TGTGCCAGCAGCTTGGTACAGGTACAAGAGACCCAGTACTTC.

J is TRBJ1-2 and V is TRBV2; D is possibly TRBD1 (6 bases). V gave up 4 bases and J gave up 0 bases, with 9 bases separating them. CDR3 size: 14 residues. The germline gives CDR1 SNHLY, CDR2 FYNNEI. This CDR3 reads CASSADSTNYGYTF. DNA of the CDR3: TGTGCCAGCAGTGCGGACAGCACTAACTATGGCTACACCTTC. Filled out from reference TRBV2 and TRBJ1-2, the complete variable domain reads EPEVTQTPSHQVTQMGQEVILRCVPISNHLYFYWYRQILGQKVEFLVSFYNNEISEKSEIFDDQFSVERPDGSNFTLKIRSTKLEDSAMYFCASSADSTNYGYTFGSGTRLTVV.

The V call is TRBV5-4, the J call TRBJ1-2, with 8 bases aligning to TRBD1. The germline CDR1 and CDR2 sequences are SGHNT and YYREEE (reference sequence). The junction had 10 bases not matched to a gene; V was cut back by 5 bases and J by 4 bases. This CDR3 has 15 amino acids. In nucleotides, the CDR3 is TGTGCCAGCAGTTTCGACAGGGGAGTATTCTATGGCTACACCTTC. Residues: CASSFDRGVFYGYTF.

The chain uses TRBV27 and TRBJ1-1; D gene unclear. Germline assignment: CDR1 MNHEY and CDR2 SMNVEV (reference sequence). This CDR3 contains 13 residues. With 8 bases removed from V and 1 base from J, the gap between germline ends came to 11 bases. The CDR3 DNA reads TGTGCCAGCTCCGTTTCGGGGAACACTGAAGCTTTCTTT. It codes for CASSVSGNTEAFF.

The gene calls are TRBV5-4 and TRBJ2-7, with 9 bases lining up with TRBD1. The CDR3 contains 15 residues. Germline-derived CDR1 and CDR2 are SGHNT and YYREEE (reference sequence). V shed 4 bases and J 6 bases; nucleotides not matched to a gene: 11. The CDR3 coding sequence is TGTGCCAGCAGCCTTCCTGGGACAGGGTTAGCCGAGCAGTACTTC. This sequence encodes CASSLPGTGLAEQYF.

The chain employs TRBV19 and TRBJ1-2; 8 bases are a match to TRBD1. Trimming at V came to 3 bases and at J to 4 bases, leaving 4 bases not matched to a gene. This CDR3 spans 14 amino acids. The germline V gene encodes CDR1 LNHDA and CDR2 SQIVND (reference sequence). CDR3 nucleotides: TGTGCCAGTAGTATCCCGGGACAGGCCTATGGCTACACCTTC. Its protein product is CASSIPGQAYGYTF.

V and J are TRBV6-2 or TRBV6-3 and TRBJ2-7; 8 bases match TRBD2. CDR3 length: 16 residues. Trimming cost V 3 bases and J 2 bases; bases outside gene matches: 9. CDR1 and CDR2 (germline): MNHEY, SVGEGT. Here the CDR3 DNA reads TGTGCCAGCAGTTATGATCGGGACGGGAGGGCCTACGAGCAGTACTTC. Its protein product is CASSYDRDGRAYEQYF.

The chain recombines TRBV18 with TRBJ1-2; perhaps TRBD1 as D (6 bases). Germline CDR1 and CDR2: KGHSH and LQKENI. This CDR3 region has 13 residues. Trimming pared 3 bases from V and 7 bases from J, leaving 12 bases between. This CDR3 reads CASSPAGEGGYTF. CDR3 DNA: TGTGCCAGCTCACCGGCAGGGGAGGGTGGCTACACCTTC. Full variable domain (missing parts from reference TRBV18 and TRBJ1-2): NAGVMQNPRHLVRRRGQEARLRCSPMKGHSHVYWYRQLPEEGLKFMVYLQKENIIDESGMPKERFSAEFPKEGPSILRIQQVVRGDSAAYFCASSPAGEGGYTFGSGTRLTVV.

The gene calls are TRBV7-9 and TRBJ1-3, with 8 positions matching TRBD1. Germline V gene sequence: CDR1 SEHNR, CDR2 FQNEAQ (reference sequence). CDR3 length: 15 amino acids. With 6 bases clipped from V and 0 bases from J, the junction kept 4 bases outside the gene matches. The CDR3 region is CASSLTGGSGNTIYF. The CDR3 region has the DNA TGTGCCAGCAGTCTTACAGGGGGCTCTGGAAACACCATATATTTT.

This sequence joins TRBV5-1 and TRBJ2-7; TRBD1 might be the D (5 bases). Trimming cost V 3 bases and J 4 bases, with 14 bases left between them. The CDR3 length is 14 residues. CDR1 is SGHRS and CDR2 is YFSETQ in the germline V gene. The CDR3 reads CASSSTGGRYEQYF. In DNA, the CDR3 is TGCGCCAGCAGCTCTACAGGTGGAAGATACGAGCAGTACTTC.

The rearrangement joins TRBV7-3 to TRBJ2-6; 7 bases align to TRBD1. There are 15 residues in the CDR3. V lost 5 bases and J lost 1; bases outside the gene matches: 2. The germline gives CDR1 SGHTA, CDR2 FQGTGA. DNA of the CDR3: TGTGCCAGCAGCCCACAGGGGTCTGGGGCCAACGTCCTGACTTTC. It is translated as CASSPQGSGANVLTF.

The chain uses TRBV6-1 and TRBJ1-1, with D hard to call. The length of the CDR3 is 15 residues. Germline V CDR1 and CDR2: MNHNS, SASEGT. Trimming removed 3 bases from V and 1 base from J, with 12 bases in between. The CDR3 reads CASSEETTPNTEAFF. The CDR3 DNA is TGTGCCAGCAGTGAGGAGACTACTCCGAACACTGAAGCTTTCTTT.

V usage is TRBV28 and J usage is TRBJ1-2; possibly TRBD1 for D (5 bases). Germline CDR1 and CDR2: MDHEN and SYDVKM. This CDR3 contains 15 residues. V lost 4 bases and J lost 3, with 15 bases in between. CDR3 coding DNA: TGTGCCAGCAGTTCCGGGGCCGGGAGGGACTATGGCTACACCTTC. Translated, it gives CASSSGAGRDYGYTF.